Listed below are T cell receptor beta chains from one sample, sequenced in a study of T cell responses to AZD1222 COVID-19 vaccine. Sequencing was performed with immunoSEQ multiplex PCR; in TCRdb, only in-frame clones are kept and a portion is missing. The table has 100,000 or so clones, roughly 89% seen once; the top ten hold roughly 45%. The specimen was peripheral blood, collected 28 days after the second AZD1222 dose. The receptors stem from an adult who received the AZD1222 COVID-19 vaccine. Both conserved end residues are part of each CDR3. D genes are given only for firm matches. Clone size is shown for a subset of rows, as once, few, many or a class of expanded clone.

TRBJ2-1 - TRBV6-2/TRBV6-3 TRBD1 CASSRRTGKSDEQFF TGTGCCAGCAGTCGAAGGACAGGGAAGAGCGATGAGCAGTTCTTC
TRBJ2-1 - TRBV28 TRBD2 CASSLRSSGYNEQFF TGTGCCAGCAGTTTAAGGTCTAGCGGGTACAATGAGCAGTTCTTC
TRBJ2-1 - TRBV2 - CASSAYNEQFF TGTGCCAGCAGTGCCTACAATGAGCAGTTCTTC
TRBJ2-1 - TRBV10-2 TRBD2 CATQGRLIAGGNEQFF TGCGCCACCCAGGGTCGGTTGATTGCGGGAGGCAATGAGCAGTTCTTC
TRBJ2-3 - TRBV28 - CASSLYVAPNTDTQYF TGTGCCAGCAGTTTATACGTAGCGCCCAACACAGATACGCAGTATTTT
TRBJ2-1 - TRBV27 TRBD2 CASSIRLAGGNNEQFF TGTGCCAGCAGTATCCGACTAGCGGGAGGGAACAATGAGCAGTTCTTC
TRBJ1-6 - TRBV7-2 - CASSSVTGLGSPLHF TGTGCCAGCAGCTCTGTGACAGGCCTAGGGTCACCCCTCCACTTT
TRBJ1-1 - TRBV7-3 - CASSEGMNTEAFF TGTGCCAGCAGTGAGGGGATGAACACTGAAGCTTTCTTT
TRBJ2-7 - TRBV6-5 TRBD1 CASNIRDRGYEQYF TGTGCCAGCAATATCCGGGACAGGGGATACGAGCAGTACTTC
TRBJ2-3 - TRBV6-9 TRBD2 CASRVRLAGAGGTSTDTQYF TGTGCCAGCAGGGTGCGGCTAGCGGGAGCCGGGGGAACTAGCACAGATACGCAGTATTTT
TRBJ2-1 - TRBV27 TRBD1 CASSLFSVGQGNEQFF TGTGCCAGCAGTTTATTTTCGGTGGGACAGGGCAATGAGCAGTTCTTC
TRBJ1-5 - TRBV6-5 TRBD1 CASRSHRDSRQPQHF TGTGCCAGCAGATCCCACCGGGACAGTCGCCAGCCCCAGCATTTT
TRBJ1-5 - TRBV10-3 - CAISESGGGQPQHF TGTGCCATCAGTGAGTCGGGTGGGGGGCAGCCCCAGCATTTT
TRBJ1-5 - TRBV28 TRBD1 CASSLYWDSYQPQHF TGTGCCAGCAGTTTATATTGGGACAGCTATCAGCCCCAGCATTTT
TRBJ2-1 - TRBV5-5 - CASSRDTNNEQFF TGTGCCAGCAGCAGGGACACGAACAATGAGCAGTTCTTC
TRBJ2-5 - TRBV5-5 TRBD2 CASSLGGTTRKETQYF TGTGCCAGCAGCTTGGGAGGGACTACCCGAAAAGAGACCCAGTACTTC
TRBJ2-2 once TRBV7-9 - CASDPNEGGELFF TGTGCCAGCGACCCAAACGAAGGCGGGGAGCTGTTTTTT
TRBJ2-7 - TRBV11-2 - CASSLGAPYEQYF TGTGCCAGCAGCTTAGGGGCACCCTACGAGCAGTACTTC
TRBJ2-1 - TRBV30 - CAWNSGRFNEQFF TGTGCCTGGAATAGTGGACGTTTCAATGAGCAGTTCTTC
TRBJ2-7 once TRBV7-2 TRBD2 CASRLAGGDEQYF TGTGCCAGCAGACTAGCGGGAGGAGACGAGCAGTACTTC
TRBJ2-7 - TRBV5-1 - CASSQALGHEQYF TGCGCCAGCAGCCAGGCCTTAGGTCACGAGCAGTACTTC
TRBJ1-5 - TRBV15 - CATSRGGAGNQPQHF TGTGCCACCAGCAGAGGAGGGGCAGGCAATCAGCCCCAGCATTTT
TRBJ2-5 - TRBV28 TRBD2 CASSRSTSGSRETQYF TGTGCCAGCAGCAGGAGCACTAGCGGGAGTAGGGAGACCCAGTACTTC
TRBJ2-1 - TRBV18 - CASSATLGGDNEQFF TGTGCCAGCTCAGCTACTTTGGGGGGAGACAATGAGCAGTTCTTC
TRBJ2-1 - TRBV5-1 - CASSWNSGSYNEQFF TGCGCCAGCAGCTGGAACAGTGGCTCCTACAATGAGCAGTTCTTC
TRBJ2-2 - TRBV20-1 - CSATLPGELFF TGCAGTGCTACCCTACCCGGGGAGCTGTTTTTT
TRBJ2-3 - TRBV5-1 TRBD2 CASRKSGSSTDTQYF TGCGCCAGCCGCAAAAGCGGGAGCTCCACAGATACGCAGTATTTT
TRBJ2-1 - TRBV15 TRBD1 CATSKRTGAYNEQFF TGTGCCACCAGCAAGCGGACAGGGGCCTACAATGAGCAGTTCTTC
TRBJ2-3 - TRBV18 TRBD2 CASSPRVPSGSSDTQYF TGTGCCAGCTCACCGAGGGTCCCTAGCGGGAGCTCAGATACGCAGTATTTT
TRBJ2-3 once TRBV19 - CASRVWGQPGDTQYF TGTGCCAGTAGGGTTTGGGGGCAACCGGGGGATACGCAGTATTTT
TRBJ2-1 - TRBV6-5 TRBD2 CASSYGVREAYNEQFF TGTGCCAGCAGTTACGGGGTGCGGGAGGCCTACAATGAGCAGTTCTTC
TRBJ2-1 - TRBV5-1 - CASSLQAEIYNEQFF TGCGCCAGCAGCTTACAAGCGGAGATCTACAATGAGCAGTTCTTC
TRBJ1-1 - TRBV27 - CASSSIGAGAFF TGTGCCAGCAGTTCCATTGGGGCTGGAGCTTTCTTT
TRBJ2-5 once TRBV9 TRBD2 CASSSSSGRRETQYF TGTGCCAGCAGCTCTTCTAGCGGGAGGCGAGAGACCCAGTACTTC
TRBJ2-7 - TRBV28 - CASSFPGGVTYEQYF TGTGCCAGCAGTTTCCCTGGGGGTGTCACCTACGAGCAGTACTTC
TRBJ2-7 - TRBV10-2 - CASSEGSEQYF TGCGCCAGCAGTGAGGGAAGCGAGCAGTACTTC
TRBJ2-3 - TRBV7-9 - CASSFSGVDTQYF TGTGCCAGCAGCTTTTCTGGAGTAGATACGCAGTATTTT
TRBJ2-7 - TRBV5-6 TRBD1 CASSPGTGSYEQYF TGTGCCAGCAGTCCCGGGACAGGGAGTTACGAGCAGTACTTC
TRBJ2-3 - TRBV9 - CASSPRGVDTQYF TGTGCCAGCAGCCCAAGGGGGGTAGATACGCAGTATTTT
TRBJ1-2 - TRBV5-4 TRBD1 CASSLAGQGGYGYTF TGTGCCAGCAGCTTGGCCGGACAGGGTGGCTATGGCTACACCTTC
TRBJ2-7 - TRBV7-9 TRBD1 CASSLGGQGPREQYF TGTGCCAGCAGCTTAGGGGGACAGGGACCCCGGGAGCAGTACTTC
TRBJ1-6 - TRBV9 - CASSVGIDRNSPLHF TGTGCCAGCAGCGTAGGAATTGACAGAAATTCACCCCTCCACTTT
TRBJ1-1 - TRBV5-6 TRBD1 CASSFGDRGPEAFF TGTGCCAGCAGCTTCGGGGACAGGGGGCCTGAAGCTTTCTTT
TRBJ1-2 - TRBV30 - CAWRNYGYTF TGTGCCTGGAGGAACTATGGCTACACCTTC
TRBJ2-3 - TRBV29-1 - CSVAGQMGNTQYF TGCAGCGTTGCAGGGCAAATGGGAAATACGCAGTATTTT
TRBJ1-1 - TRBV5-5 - CASSLGSLGVNTEAFF TGTGCCAGCAGCTTGGGGAGTTTAGGGGTGAACACTGAAGCTTTCTTT
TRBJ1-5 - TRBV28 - CASSLRRINQPQHF TGTGCCAGCAGTTTGAGGCGGATAAATCAGCCCCAGCATTTT
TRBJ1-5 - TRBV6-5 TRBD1 CASSLGGAGNQPQHF TGTGCCAGCAGTCTAGGGGGCGCGGGCAATCAGCCCCAGCATTTT
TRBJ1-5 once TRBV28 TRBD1 CGTGAYSNQPQHF TGCGGGACAGGGGCGTATAGCAATCAGCCCCAGCATTTT
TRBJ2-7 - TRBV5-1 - CASSLDGNYEQYF TGCGCCAGCAGCTTGGACGGCAACTACGAGCAGTACTTC
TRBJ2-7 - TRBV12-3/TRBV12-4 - CASSLRQSYEQYF TGTGCCAGCAGTTTACGACAGTCCTACGAGCAGTACTTC
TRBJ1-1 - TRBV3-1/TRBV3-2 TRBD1 CASSQPGQGTAEAFF TGTGCCAGCAGCCAACCCGGACAGGGAACCGCTGAAGCTTTCTTT
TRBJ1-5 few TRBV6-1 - CASSEGQPQHF TGTGCCAGCAGTGAGGGTCAGCCCCAGCATTTT